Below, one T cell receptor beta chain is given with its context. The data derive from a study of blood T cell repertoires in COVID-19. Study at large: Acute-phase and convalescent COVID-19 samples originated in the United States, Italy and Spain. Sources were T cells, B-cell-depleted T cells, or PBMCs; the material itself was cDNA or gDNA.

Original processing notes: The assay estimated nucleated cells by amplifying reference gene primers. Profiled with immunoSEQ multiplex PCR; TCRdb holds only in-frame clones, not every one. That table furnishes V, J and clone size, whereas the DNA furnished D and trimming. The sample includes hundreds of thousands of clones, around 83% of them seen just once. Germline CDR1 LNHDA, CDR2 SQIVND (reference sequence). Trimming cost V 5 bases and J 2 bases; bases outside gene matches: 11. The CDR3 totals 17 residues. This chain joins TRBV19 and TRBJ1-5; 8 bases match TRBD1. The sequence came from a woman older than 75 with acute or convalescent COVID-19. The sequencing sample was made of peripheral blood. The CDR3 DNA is TGTGCCAGTAGTTCTTACACAGGGGGAAGCGGCAATCAGCCCCAGCATTTT. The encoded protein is CASSSYTGGSGNQPQHF.